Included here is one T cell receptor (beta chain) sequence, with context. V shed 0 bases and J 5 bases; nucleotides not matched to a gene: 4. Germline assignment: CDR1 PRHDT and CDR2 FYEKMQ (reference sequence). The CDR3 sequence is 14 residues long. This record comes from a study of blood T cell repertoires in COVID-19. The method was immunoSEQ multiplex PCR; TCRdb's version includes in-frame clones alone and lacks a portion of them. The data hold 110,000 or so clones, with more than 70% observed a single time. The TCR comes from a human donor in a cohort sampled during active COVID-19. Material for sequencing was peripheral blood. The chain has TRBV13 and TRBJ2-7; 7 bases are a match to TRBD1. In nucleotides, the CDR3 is TGTGCCAGCAGCTTAGGGACAGGGTCTCACGAGCAGTACTTC. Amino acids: CASSLGTGSHEQYF.